Shown below are 30 T cell receptor beta chains from a single sample sequenced in a study of Ad26.COV2.S vaccination and SARS-CoV-2 variants. Indicated treatment: some 20 received Ad26.COV2.S at low or high dose, single or two shots; about five received placebo; per-sample allocation not given. All samples were drawn on day 63, counting from the first vaccine or placebo injection. Measured with immunoSEQ multiplex PCR; TCRdb has only the in-frame clones, and not every one. The sample gives about 440,000 clones, 90% of which show up once; roughly 4% is in the top ten. The sample consisted of peripheral blood, taken in a trial of Ad26.COV2.S vaccine versus placebo. The receptors shown here come from a person between 18 and 65 years old who received the Ad26.COV2.S COVID-19 vaccine or a placebo.

The rearrangement joins TRBV12-3 or TRBV12-4 to TRBJ1-1; D ambiguous. V was shortened by 7 bases and J by 3 bases, with 12 bases between the two germline ends. CDR3 length: 13 residues. CDR3 sequence (DNA): TGTGCCAGCACCCGGGGAGGCGACACTGAAGCTTTCTTT. Translating gives CASTRGGDTEAFF.

The chain recombines TRBV6-5 with TRBJ2-3; D is unclear. The CDR3 length is 13 residues. Germline V gene sequence: CDR1 MNHEY, CDR2 SVGAGI. V shed 0 bases and J shed 14 bases, with 15 bases lying between them. Written as DNA, the CDR3 is TGTGCCAGCAGTTACTCCCGGTCAATACGCGGGTATTTT. Protein: CASSYSRSIRGYF.

The chain combines TRBV9 with TRBJ2-1, with D perhaps matching TRBD2 (5 bases). CDR1 is SGDLS and CDR2 is YYNGEE in the germline V gene. The germline V and J ends were trimmed by 4 bases and 9 bases, with 17 bases remaining between them. The CDR3 covers 14 residues. This CDR3 is CASSPITSSGEQFF. The CDR3 DNA reads TGTGCCAGCAGCCCAATAACTAGTTCGGGTGAGCAGTTCTTC.

This clone has only a few counts. The J gene is TRBJ2-7, the V gene TRBV7-2; tentatively, D is TRBD1 or TRBD2 (5 bases each). Germline V CDR1 and CDR2: SGHTA, FQGNSA. Trimming removed 5 bases from V and 2 bases from J, with 13 bases in between. The CDR3 totals 14 residues. The CDR3 loop is CASSPRDGAYEQYF. In nucleotides, the CDR3 is TGTGCCAGCAGCCCCAGGGACGGGGCCTACGAGCAGTACTTC.

The chain couples TRBV7-9 to TRBJ2-5, with TRBD2 identical over 13 bases. The V gene's germline CDR1 is SEHNR and CDR2 FQNEAQ (reference sequence). The junction had 3 bases not matched to a gene; V was cut back by 5 bases and J by 3 bases. The CDR3 runs 15 residues. The CDR3 sequence: CASSPGLAGEETQYF. DNA for the CDR3: TGTGCCAGCAGCCCAGGACTAGCGGGGGAAGAGACCCAGTACTTC.

This sequence joins TRBV7-9 and TRBJ1-3; no clear D. The CDR3 length is 13 residues. V was pared by 7 bases and J by 1 base, with 8 bases between. Looked up from germline, CDR1 is SEHNR and CDR2 is FQNEAQ (reference sequence). The CDR3 sequence: CASTLPSGNTIYF. The DNA for the CDR3 is TGTGCCAGCACCCTCCCTTCTGGAAACACCATATATTTT.

This chain uses TRBV19 with TRBJ1-2; the D is unclear. Germline V gives CDR1 LNHDA, CDR2 SQIVND (reference sequence). The CDR3 spans 12 residues. Trimming took off 0 bases at V and 13 bases at J, with 12 bases between the two ends. CDR3 DNA: TGTGCCAGTAGTATAGATCGGGCGGACCTCACCTTC. It codes for CASSIDRADLTF.

The chain employs TRBV15 and TRBJ2-4; perhaps TRBD1 as D (6 bases). The CDR3 extends over 17 amino acids. The germline V and J ends were trimmed by 1 base and 1 base, with 14 bases remaining between them. Germline V gene lookup returns CDR1 LNHNV and CDR2 YYDKDF (reference sequence). CDR3 in DNA: TGTGCCACCAGCAGAGTTACAGGGTCGCGCGCCAAAAACATTCAGTACTTC. This encodes CATSRVTGSRAKNIQYF.

This chain uses TRBV28 with TRBJ1-6; 8 nucleotides align to TRBD1. Per germline, CDR1 MDHEN and CDR2 SYDVKM. CDR3 size: 14 residues. Germline trimming cut 7 bases from V and 7 bases from J; bases unmatched to any gene: 6. The CDR3: CASTPRGQNSPLHF. CDR3 coding DNA: TGTGCCAGCACCCCCAGGGGGCAGAATTCACCCCTCCACTTT.

The table lists this clone with a few counts. V is TRBV11-2 and J is TRBJ2-7, with 8 nucleotides matching TRBD2. Germline CDR1 reads SGHAT; CDR2 reads FQNNGV. The CDR3 spans 14 residues. The ends lost 0 bases at V and 5 bases at J; junction bases unmatched: 3. CDR3 residues: CASSLEGTRNEQYF. CDR3 sequence (DNA): TGTGCCAGCAGCTTAGAGGGGACTAGAAACGAGCAGTACTTC.

This chain connects TRBV30 to TRBJ1-2; the D gene is possibly TRBD1 (6 bases). Trimming stripped 3 bases from V and 4 bases from J, with 12 bases between. From germline, CDR1 is GTSNPN and CDR2 SVGIG (reference sequence). The CDR3 runs 13 residues. CDR3 coding DNA: TGTGCCTGGAGCTTACAGGGTCCCTATGGCTACACCTTC. This gives the protein CAWSLQGPYGYTF. Based on the CDR3 plus reference TRBV30 and TRBJ1-2, the full variable domain is SQTIHQWPATLVQPVGSPLSLECTVEGTSNPNLYWYRQAAGRGLQLLFYSVGIGQISSEVPQNLSASRPQDRQFILSSKKLLLSDSGFYLCAWSLQGPYGYTFGSGTRLTVV.

The rearrangement links TRBV7-8 to TRBJ1-4; 7 nucleotides line up with TRBD1. The CDR3 covers 14 residues. From germline, CDR1 is SGHVS and CDR2 FQNEAQ. The ends lost 5 bases at V and 6 bases at J; junction bases unmatched: 6. Here the CDR3 reads CASSLPGTDEKLFF. CDR3 DNA: TGTGCCAGCAGCCTCCCCGGGACAGATGAAAAACTGTTTTTT.

This clone showed up just once. The chain employs TRBV28 and TRBJ2-1; 9 bases line up with TRBD2. Germline CDR1 MDHEN, CDR2 SYDVKM. This CDR3 spans 17 amino acids. V was pared by 3 bases and J by 5 bases, with 11 bases of the junction left unmatched. The CDR3 spells CASSFRREGREDNEQFF. In nucleotides, the CDR3 is TGTGCCAGCAGTTTCCGGCGGGAGGGCCGAGAGGACAATGAGCAGTTCTTC.

The chain combines TRBV5-4 with TRBJ2-1, with TRBD2 identical over 12 bases. The ends lost 4 bases at V and 7 bases at J; junction bases unmatched: 3. Looked up from germline, CDR1 is SGHNT and CDR2 is YYREEE (reference sequence). CDR3 length: 14 amino acids. The CDR3 here is CASSGLAGLNEQFF. CDR3 DNA: TGTGCCAGCAGCGGACTAGCGGGATTGAATGAGCAGTTCTTC.

The V gene is TRBV2, the J gene TRBJ2-2; 13 bases are a match to TRBD2. This CDR3 spans 19 amino acids. CDR1 and CDR2 (germline): SNHLY, FYNNEI. Trimming cost V 6 bases and J 5 bases; bases outside gene matches: 15. CDR3 amino acids: CASRGPGLAGEVETGELFF. CDR3 bases: TGTGCCAGCAGGGGACCCGGACTAGCGGGAGAGGTGGAAACCGGGGAGCTGTTTTTT.

The chain has TRBV11-2 and TRBJ2-4; D possibly corresponds to TRBD1 (5 bases). Germline CDR1 reads SGHAT; CDR2 reads FQNNGV. There are 16 residues in the CDR3. The germline V and J ends were trimmed by 5 bases and 2 bases, with 16 bases remaining between them. The CDR3 DNA reads as TGTGCCAGCAGCAAAGCCAGGGTCATAACCAAAAACATTCAGTACTTC. Protein: CASSKARVITKNIQYF. Supplemented by reference TRBV11-2 and TRBJ2-4, the full variable domain reads EAGVAQSPRYKIIEKRQSVAFWCNPISGHATLYWYQQILGQGPKLLIQFQNNGVVDDSQLPKDRFSAERLKGVDSTLKIQPAKLEDSAVYLCASSKARVITKNIQYFGAGTRLSVL.

This chain links TRBV7-2 with TRBJ2-7; 11 bases map to TRBD2. V shed 4 bases, J shed 3 bases, and the junction held 8 bases outside the gene matches. The CDR3 is 16 amino acids. In germline, CDR1 is SGHTA, CDR2 FQGNSA. The CDR3 loop reads CASSSDPLAGGYEQYF. As DNA, the CDR3 is TGTGCCAGCAGCTCTGACCCTCTAGCGGGAGGCTACGAGCAGTACTTC.

The gene calls are TRBV18 and TRBJ1-5; D possibly corresponds to TRBD1 (6 bases). The CDR3 spans 14 residues. With 6 bases removed from V and 0 bases from J, the gap between germline ends came to 9 bases. Germline CDR1 and CDR2: KGHSH and LQKENI. CDR3 in DNA: TGTGCCAGCTCGCGGACAGATAGCAATCAGCCCCAGCATTTT. This codes for CASSRTDSNQPQHF.

The chain is built from TRBV6-2 or TRBV6-3 and TRBJ1-2; unclear D gene. Germline V gene data show CDR1 as MNHEY and CDR2 as SVGEGT. The CDR3 has 16 residues. Deletions cut 3 bases from V and 4 bases from J, with 18 bases between. CDR3 nucleotide sequence: TGTGCCAGCAGTTATCCCGCTCAAGGGTCGGGCTATGGCTACACCTTC. Translating it yields CASSYPAQGSGYGYTF.

The chain has TRBV7-9 and TRBJ1-2; D ambiguous. Trimming cost V 4 bases and J 6 bases, with 9 bases left between them. CDR3 length: 12 residues. From germline, CDR1 is SEHNR and CDR2 FQNEAQ (reference sequence). Here the CDR3 reads CASSSKPDGYTF. The CDR3 nucleotides are TGTGCCAGCAGCTCAAAACCGGATGGCTACACCTTC. Filled out from reference TRBV7-9 and TRBJ1-2, the complete variable domain reads DTGVSQNPRHKITKRGQNVTFRCDPISEHNRLYWYRQTLGQGPEFLTYFQNEAQLEKSRLLSDRFSAERPKGSFSTLEIQRTEQGDSAMYLCASSSKPDGYTFGSGTRLTVV.

CDR3 nucleotide sequence: TGTGCCACCAGCCAGGGACTAGCGGGAGACGCAGATACGCAGTATTTT. This translates into CATSQGLAGDADTQYF. V usage is TRBV15 and J usage is TRBJ2-3; TRBD2 matches at 14 bases. The V gene's germline CDR1 is LNHNV and CDR2 YYDKDF (reference sequence). Trimming removed 5 bases from V and 4 bases from J; junction bases left unmatched: 5. This CDR3 has 16 residues. The full variable domain, its missing parts supplied by reference TRBV15 and TRBJ2-3, is DAMVIQNPRYQVTQFGKPVTLSCSQTLNHNVMYWYQQKSSQAPKLLFHYYDKDFNNEADTPDNFQSRRPNTSFCFLDIRSPGLGDTAMYLCATSQGLAGDADTQYFGPGTRLTVL.

The chain employs TRBV28 and TRBJ2-7, with D unclear. Trimming cost V 2 bases and J 3 bases, with 14 bases left between them. Looked up from germline, CDR1 is MDHEN and CDR2 is SYDVKM. The CDR3 runs to 15 residues. The CDR3 is CASSLGSGLYYEQYF. CDR3 nucleotide sequence: TGTGCCAGCAGTTTAGGTTCCGGCCTCTACTACGAGCAGTACTTC.

The gene calls are TRBV28 and TRBJ1-5; D is undetermined. Germline V gene data show CDR1 as MDHEN and CDR2 as SYDVKM. The CDR3 contains 12 residues. V lost 6 bases and J lost 4, with 7 bases in between. Here the CDR3 DNA reads TGTGCCAGCAGGTCCCCTAATCAGCCCCAGCATTTT. It codes for CASRSPNQPQHF. Full variable domain (rest looked up from reference TRBV28 and TRBJ1-5): DVKVTQSSRYLVKRTGEKVFLECVQDMDHENMFWYRQDPGLGLRLIYFSYDVKMKEKGDIPEGYSVSREKKERFSLILESASTNQTSMYLCASRSPNQPQHFGDGTRLSIL.

The gene calls are TRBV6-1 and TRBJ2-1; 9 nucleotides agree with TRBD1. J gave up 4 bases and V 4 bases, and 8 bases lay outside the gene matches. Germline CDR1 reads MNHNS; CDR2 reads SASEGT. There are 16 residues in the CDR3. This CDR3 reads CASSGAPGQGYNEQFF. In nucleotides, the CDR3 is TGTGCCAGCAGTGGAGCACCGGGACAGGGTTACAATGAGCAGTTCTTC.

This clone was observed once. CDR3: CAWRLDRAYGYTF. The CDR3 nucleotides read TGTGCCTGGCGTCTCGACAGGGCCTATGGCTACACCTTC. The V call is TRBV30, the J call TRBJ1-2; 7 bases fit TRBD1. The CDR3 has 13 residues. CDR1 and CDR2 from the germline V gene are GTSNPN and SVGIG (reference sequence). The V segment lost 5 bases and the J segment 4 bases; nucleotides outside the gene matches: 7.

There are a few counts of this clone. This chain joins TRBV18 and TRBJ2-7; 7 positions match TRBD1. The length of the CDR3 is 15 residues. Germline V gene sequence: CDR1 KGHSH, CDR2 LQKENI. Germline trimming cut 6 bases from V and 3 bases from J; bases unmatched to any gene: 11. The CDR3 DNA sequence: TGTGCCAGCTCTCACCAGGACAGGCCTTACTACGAGCAGTACTTC. It codes for CASSHQDRPYYEQYF. The full variable domain, with the rest looked up from reference TRBV18 and TRBJ2-7, is NAGVMQNPRHLVRRRGQEARLRCSPMKGHSHVYWYRQLPEEGLKFMVYLQKENIIDESGMPKERFSAEFPKEGPSILRIQQVVRGDSAAYFCASSHQDRPYYEQYFGPGTRLTVT.

This chain joins TRBV19 and TRBJ2-1, with D possibly TRBD2 on 6 matching bases. The V end was cut by 2 bases, the J end by 2 bases, with 10 bases between. The germline V gene encodes CDR1 LNHDA and CDR2 SQIVND (reference sequence). The CDR3 extends over 15 amino acids. The CDR3 region is CASSILAPTYNEQFF. The DNA for the CDR3 is TGTGCCAGTAGTATACTAGCGCCTACCTACAATGAGCAGTTCTTC.

The chain joins TRBV1 to TRBJ1-2. TRBV1 is listed as a pseudogene. CDR3 length: 17 amino acids. In nucleotides, the CDR3 is TGCACCAGCAGCCAAGATCTGGAGGGGGTGTCGATCTATGGCTACACCTTC. Protein: CTSSQDLEGVSIYGYTF.

As for this clone: The junction differs from germline at one of its ends, possibly a read error. The genes are TRBV11-3 and TRBJ1-3; no clear D gene. This CDR3 contains 15 residues. CDR1 is SGHNT and CDR2 is YENEEA in the germline V gene. CDR3: CASNLSSHSGNTIYF. CDR3 sequence (DNA): TGTGCCAGCAACTTATCTTCACACTCTGGAAACACCATATATTTT.

The chain uses TRBV20-1 and TRBJ1-4, with 7 bases lining up with TRBD1. V trimming: 3 bases; J trimming: 7 bases; junction bases outside the gene matches: 11. The CDR3 runs 15 residues. The V gene's germline CDR1 is DFQATT and CDR2 SNEGSKA (reference sequence). CDR3 amino acids: CSASPPTGKSEKLFF. CDR3 DNA sequence: TGCAGTGCTAGTCCTCCGACAGGGAAAAGTGAAAAACTGTTTTTT.